Shown below are 27 T cell receptor beta chains from a single sample sequenced in a study of OX40 agonist ivuxolimab in advanced cancers. Data came from immunoSEQ multiplex PCR; TCRdb stores just in-frame clones and leaves some out. The table records 55,000 to 65,000 clones, 82% of them present only once. Sequencing was performed on CD4+ or CD8+ T cells sorted from blood, taken in a trial of the OX40 agonist ivuxolimab. These receptors were obtained from an adult with an advanced solid tumor such as melanoma, head and neck, liver or kidney cancer.

The V gene is TRBV4-1, the J gene TRBJ1-2; no clear D. Trimming stripped 0 bases from V and 3 bases from J, with 14 bases between. This CDR3 has 16 amino acids. Germline CDR1 MGHRA, CDR2 YSYEKL. The CDR3 loop reads CASSQEGTDLDYGYTF. The CDR3 bases are TGCGCCAGCAGCCAAGAAGGCACGGACTTAGACTATGGCTACACCTTC.

This clone was counted between two and nine times. This rearrangement joins TRBV2 to TRBJ1-2; TRBD1 aligns across 8 bases. The germline V gene has CDR1 SNHLY and CDR2 FYNNEI. With 6 bases clipped from V and 5 bases from J, the junction kept 5 bases outside the gene matches. The CDR3 runs 13 residues. The CDR3 bases are TGTGCCAGCAGGGATGACAGGGGATATGGCTACACCTTC. The encoded protein is CASRDDRGYGYTF.

This chain links TRBV7-8 with TRBJ2-1, with 7 bases aligning to TRBD2. The V gene end was trimmed by 0 bases and the J gene end by 10 bases; junction bases not matched to a gene: 12. Germline-derived CDR1 and CDR2 are SGHVS and FQNEAQ. CDR3 length equals 16 residues. This CDR3 reads CASSLAQVGGQREQFF. The CDR3 region has the DNA TGTGCCAGCAGCTTAGCGCAAGTGGGAGGGCAGAGAGAGCAGTTCTTC. The full variable domain, with the rest looked up from reference TRBV7-8 and TRBJ2-1, is GAGVSQSPRYKVAKRGQDVALRCDPISGHVSLFWYQQALGQGPEFLTYFQNEAQLDKSGLPSDRFFAERPEGSVSTLKIQRTQQEDSAVYLCASSLAQVGGQREQFFGPGTRLTVL.

The V gene is TRBV5-1, the J gene TRBJ2-3; D is unclear. Germline loops: CDR1 SGHRS, CDR2 YFSETQ. V gave up 0 bases and J gave up 4 bases, with 9 bases separating them. This CDR3 comprises 14 residues. The CDR3 nucleotides are TGCGCCAGCAGCTTGGACCAGCATCCAGATACGCAGTATTTT. This sequence encodes CASSLDQHPDTQYF.

The chain uses TRBV10-3 and TRBJ1-6; no clear D gene. V shed 0 bases and J shed 8 bases, with 14 bases lying between them. The CDR3 has 16 residues. The germline CDR1 and CDR2 sequences are ENHRY and SYGVKD. CDR3 DNA sequence: TGTGCCATCAGTGAGTCCCGGGCCCTAGAGGATTCACCCCTCCACTTT. Encoded protein: CAISESRALEDSPLHF.

V gene TRBV19 combines with J gene TRBJ2-2; maybe TRBD2 (5 bases). The germline gives CDR1 LNHDA, CDR2 SQIVND (reference sequence). Trimming left V 9 bases short and J 7 bases short, with 12 bases between. There are 12 residues in the CDR3. The CDR3 DNA reads as TGTGCCAGCCCCAATCGGGGCGGGGAGCTGTTTTTT. Protein sequence: CASPNRGGELFF.

The chain couples TRBV5-1 to TRBJ2-1; D gene ambiguous. The germline V and J ends were trimmed by 6 bases and 0 bases, with 13 bases remaining between them. In germline, CDR1 is SGHRS, CDR2 YFSETQ. The CDR3 has 15 amino acids. The CDR3: CASIYDIGSYNEQFF. In nucleotides, the CDR3 is TGCGCCAGCATCTACGATATTGGCTCCTACAATGAGCAGTTCTTC.

The chain recombines TRBV5-8 with TRBJ1-3; no definite D call. The CDR3 runs to 14 residues. Deletions cut 0 bases from V and 3 bases from J, with 7 bases between. Germline CDR1 and CDR2: SGHTS and YDEGEE. Here the CDR3 DNA reads TGTGCCAGCAGCTTGGCCGGCGGTGGAAACACCATATATTTT. Translating gives CASSLAGGGNTIYF.

This chain uses TRBV14 with TRBJ2-3; D is ambiguous. Germline CDR1 and CDR2: SGHDN and FVKESK. The V gene lost 0 bases and the J gene lost 0 bases, with 7 bases spanning the gap. CDR3 length equals 15 residues. CDR3 sequence reads: CASSQDLTSTDTQYF. The CDR3 coding sequence is TGTGCCAGCAGCCAAGATCTTACTAGCACAGATACGCAGTATTTT. Filled out from reference TRBV14 and TRBJ2-3, the complete variable domain reads EAGVTQFPSHSVIEKGQTVTLRCDPISGHDNLYWYRRVMGKEIKFLLHFVKESKQDESGMPNNRFLAERTGGTYSTLKVQPAELEDSGVYFCASSQDLTSTDTQYFGPGTRLTVL.

The chain recombines TRBV18 with TRBJ2-7, with a weak D call TRBD2 (6 bases). This CDR3 has 16 residues. Germline V lookup: CDR1 KGHSH, CDR2 LQKENI. Deletions cut 6 bases from V and 2 bases from J, with 20 bases between. CDR3 protein: CASSQGLGLRAYEQYF. The CDR3 nucleotides read TGTGCCAGCTCCCAGGGCCTGGGACTCCGTGCCTACGAGCAGTACTTC.

The chain joins TRBV7-3 to TRBJ2-5; perhaps TRBD1 as D (5 bases). The CDR3 is 13 residues long. CDR1 is SGHTA, CDR2 FQGTGA, per germline. Trimming took off 4 bases at V and 2 bases at J, with 8 bases between the two ends. The CDR3 coding sequence is TGTGCCAGCAGCTCGGACACACAAGAGACCCAGTACTTC. It yields the protein CASSSDTQETQYF.

The chain joins TRBV7-9 to TRBJ2-7, with D hard to call. The V end lost 5 bases, the J end lost 2 bases, and 7 bases lay between the germline ends. Germline V gives CDR1 SEHNR, CDR2 FQNEAQ (reference sequence). This CDR3 is 12 amino acids long. In DNA form, the CDR3 reads TGTGCCAGCAGCACTGGCCCCTACGAGCAGTACTTC. Translating it yields CASSTGPYEQYF.

The V and J genes are TRBV4-1 and TRBJ2-4, with TRBD2 matching 8 bases. Germline V gene data show CDR1 as MGHRA and CDR2 as YSYEKL. The CDR3 covers 20 residues. V shed 3 bases, J shed 1 base, and the junction held 17 bases outside the gene matches. The CDR3: CASSQLAWLAGLRAKNIQYF. CDR3 in DNA: TGCGCCAGCAGCCAGCTTGCGTGGCTAGCGGGCCTTCGGGCCAAAAACATTCAGTACTTC.

The sample holds many counts of this clone. The rearrangement uses TRBV7-8 and TRBJ2-5, with 7 positions matching TRBD2. The J segment lost 4 bases and the V segment lost 2 bases, leaving 10 bases of the junction unmatched. This CDR3 has 16 amino acids. In germline, CDR1 is SGHVS, CDR2 FQNEAQ. The DNA for the CDR3 is TGTGCCAGCAGCTTACGAGGGAGGGCCCTCGGAGAGACCCAGTACTTC. This sequence encodes CASSLRGRALGETQYF. The full variable domain, completed using reference TRBV7-8 and TRBJ2-5, is GAGVSQSPRYKVAKRGQDVALRCDPISGHVSLFWYQQALGQGPEFLTYFQNEAQLDKSGLPSDRFFAERPEGSVSTLKIQRTQQEDSAVYLCASSLRGRALGETQYFGPGTRLLVL.

The chain is built from TRBV18 and TRBJ2-2, with D perhaps TRBD1 or TRBD2 (5 bases each). Per germline, CDR1 KGHSH and CDR2 LQKENI. The CDR3 extends over 16 amino acids. The ends were cut back, 1 base at V and 2 bases at J, with 11 bases in the middle. DNA for the CDR3: TGTGCCAGCTCACCACAGGGGACGGGAAACACCGGGGAGCTGTTTTTT. As protein: CASSPQGTGNTGELFF. The full variable domain, in which reference TRBV18 and TRBJ2-2 provide the parts outside the CDR3, is NAGVMQNPRHLVRRRGQEARLRCSPMKGHSHVYWYRQLPEEGLKFMVYLQKENIIDESGMPKERFSAEFPKEGPSILRIQQVVRGDSAAYFCASSPQGTGNTGELFFGEGSRLTVL.

The J gene is TRBJ1-2, the V gene TRBV7-8, with D hard to call. The CDR3 consists of 15 residues. The V end was cut by 2 bases, the J end by 0 bases, with 10 bases between. Germline assignment: CDR1 SGHVS and CDR2 FQNEAQ. CDR3 residues: CASSLTGSANYGYTF. The CDR3 region has the DNA TGTGCCAGCAGCTTAACCGGTTCGGCTAACTATGGCTACACCTTC. Drawing the rest from reference TRBV7-8 and TRBJ1-2, the complete variable domain is GAGVSQSPRYKVAKRGQDVALRCDPISGHVSLFWYQQALGQGPEFLTYFQNEAQLDKSGLPSDRFFAERPEGSVSTLKIQRTQQEDSAVYLCASSLTGSANYGYTFGSGTRLTVV.

J is TRBJ2-2 and V is TRBV11-3; no firm D call. V was pared by 4 bases and J by 3 bases, with 18 bases between. From germline, CDR1 is SGHNT and CDR2 YENEEA. The CDR3 runs to 17 residues. The CDR3 sequence is CASSSTKGSPYTGELFF. CDR3 bases: TGTGCCAGCAGCTCAACTAAGGGCTCTCCCTACACCGGGGAGCTGTTTTTT.

The chain carries TRBV19 and TRBJ2-5, with no clear D. CDR1 is LNHDA and CDR2 is SQIVND in the germline V gene (reference sequence). Trimming pared 6 bases from V and 7 bases from J, leaving 21 bases between. There are 15 residues in the CDR3. The CDR3 loop is CASRSLQALSGTQYF. The CDR3 DNA sequence: TGTGCCAGTAGATCCCTCCAGGCACTCTCAGGGACCCAGTACTTC.

The J gene is TRBJ1-2, the V gene TRBV27; a weak D match, TRBD1 (5 bases). Trimming removed 3 bases from V and 2 bases from J, with 13 bases in between. The CDR3 runs 15 residues. The germline V gene has CDR1 MNHEY and CDR2 SMNVEV (reference sequence). For the CDR3, the DNA is TGTGCCAGCAGTTTCGTGGGGGGAGAGAACTATGGCTACACCTTC. Amino acid sequence: CASSFVGGENYGYTF.

The chain links TRBV5-8 to TRBJ1-2; TRBD1 might be the D (5 bases). V was trimmed by 5 bases and J by 5 bases, leaving 19 bases between them. The CDR3 has 15 residues. The V gene's germline CDR1 is SGHTS and CDR2 YDEGEE. CDR3 bases: TGTGCCAGCAGTCCCGGGACGGAGAGACTTTATGGCTACACCTTC. Protein: CASSPGTERLYGYTF.

The rearrangement joins TRBV7-8 to TRBJ2-3; tentatively, D is TRBD1 or TRBD2 (5 bases each). The CDR3 length is 15 residues. Trimming took off 3 bases at V and 4 bases at J, with 14 bases between the two ends. Germline-derived CDR1 and CDR2 are SGHVS and FQNEAQ. The CDR3: CASSFGGAGADTQYF. CDR3 coding DNA: TGTGCCAGCAGCTTTGGGGGAGCCGGGGCAGATACGCAGTATTTT.

The rearrangement uses TRBV18 and TRBJ1-2; 10 bases map to TRBD1. The CDR3 spans 14 residues. The V segment lost 3 bases and the J segment 7 bases; nucleotides outside the gene matches: 5. Germline V gene sequence: CDR1 KGHSH, CDR2 LQKENI. CDR3 nucleotides: TGTGCCAGCTCACCTGGGACAGGGGATCCTGGCTACACCTTC. Its translation is CASSPGTGDPGYTF.

This clone was observed a single time. This rearrangement joins TRBV18 to TRBJ1-4; D remains ambiguous. V lost 1 base to trimming and J lost 7 bases, with 7 bases between them. The CDR3 totals 13 residues. Germline V lookup: CDR1 KGHSH, CDR2 LQKENI. CDR3 amino acids: CASSPLKSEKLFF. The CDR3 nucleotides are TGTGCCAGCTCACCACTTAAAAGTGAAAAACTGTTTTTT.

This chain connects TRBV10-3 to TRBJ1-2, with 9 bases lining up with TRBD1. The CDR3 runs to 13 residues. V dropped 6 bases and J dropped 6; count of bases not matched to a gene: 5. Germline V lookup: CDR1 ENHRY, CDR2 SYGVKD. DNA of the CDR3: TGTGCCATCAGGACGGACAGGGGAAATGGCTACACCTTC. It is translated as CAIRTDRGNGYTF.

V gene TRBV4-1 combines with J gene TRBJ1-3; 8 bases map to TRBD1. Germline V gene data show CDR1 as MGHRA and CDR2 as YSYEKL. This CDR3 has 16 amino acids. V was pared by 3 bases and J by 2 bases, with 6 bases of the junction left unmatched. This CDR3 reads CASSQLTGGAGNTIYF. CDR3 bases: TGCGCCAGCAGCCAGCTAACAGGGGGGGCTGGAAACACCATATATTTT.

The chain couples TRBV10-2 to TRBJ2-2, with D maybe TRBD1 (6 bases). The CDR3 length is 14 residues. V was pared by 7 bases and J by 0 bases, with 9 bases between. The germline V gene encodes CDR1 WSHSY and CDR2 SAAADI. CDR3 loop: CASKGQTNTGELFF. DNA of the CDR3: TGCGCCAGCAAAGGACAGACGAACACCGGGGAGCTGTTTTTT.

This chain joins TRBV7-8 and TRBJ2-1; a weak D match, TRBD2 (5 bases). Trimming shortened V by 0 bases and J by 6 bases, and 18 bases separated the two germline ends. This CDR3 contains 17 residues. The germline V gene encodes CDR1 SGHVS and CDR2 FQNEAQ. The CDR3 here is CASSLAQRLGVGNEQFF. The CDR3 region has the DNA TGTGCCAGCAGCTTAGCCCAGCGGCTTGGTGTGGGCAATGAGCAGTTCTTC.